One and the same sample provided the 6 T cell receptor beta chains below, sequenced in a study of cytomegalovirus exposure and HLA in healthy donors. The study ran its PCR with 60 Vbeta and 13 Jbeta primers. TCRdb keeps only in-frame clones here, not all; method: immunoSEQ multiplex PCR. The table has around 120,000 clones, 55% to 65% seen once. Source material: PBMCs. The receptors were gathered from a woman aged 40-49 years in good health and CMV-seropositive.

The rearrangement links TRBV28 to TRBJ2-7, with 11 bases identical to TRBD1. The V and J ends lost 5 bases and 4 bases, in that order; junction bases with no gene match: 16. The CDR3 loop spans 18 amino acids. Germline V CDR1 and CDR2: MDHEN, SYDVKM. The DNA of the CDR3 is TGTGCCAGCAGTACCTCAAAATCTTGGACAGGGGGCGAGTACGAGCAGTACTTC. Protein sequence: CASSTSKSWTGGEYEQYF.

The V call is TRBV5-1, the J call TRBJ1-1, with TRBD1 matching over 10 bases. The J segment lost 6 bases and the V segment lost 0 bases, leaving 2 bases of the junction unmatched. This CDR3 is built from 14 residues. In germline, CDR1 is SGHRS, CDR2 YFSETQ. CDR3 bases: TGCGCCAGCAGCTTGGGACAGGGGGCTTCTGAAGCTTTCTTT. Translation gives CASSLGQGASEAFF.

The gene calls are TRBV28 and TRBJ1-2, with D uncertain. V was pared by 4 bases and J by 3 bases, with 15 bases between. CDR3 length: 15 residues. CDR1 and CDR2 from the germline V gene are MDHEN and SYDVKM. CDR3 bases: TGTGCCAGCAGTTCCCCGGATGGGCCCGACTATGGCTACACCTTC. Translation: CASSSPDGPDYGYTF.

A few counts support this clone. The V and J genes are TRBV10-3 and TRBJ2-7, with unresolved D. Germline lookup yields CDR1 ENHRY and CDR2 SYGVKD. Trimming left V 5 bases short and J 8 bases short, with 10 bases between. This CDR3 is 11 amino acids long. The CDR3 spells CAISISEKQYF. The CDR3 nucleotides read TGTGCCATCAGTATCAGCGAGAAGCAGTACTTC.

The chain recombines TRBV27 with TRBJ1-3; D is undetermined. Between the trimmed V and J ends, which lost 6 bases and 0 bases, there was a span of 15 bases. The CDR3 loop spans 16 amino acids. Germline V lookup: CDR1 MNHEY, CDR2 SMNVEV (reference sequence). In DNA, the CDR3 is TGTGCCAGCAGCCCCAAAAGAGGGTACTCTGGAAACACCATATATTTT. It specifies CASSPKRGYSGNTIYF.

In this sample, this clone turned up once. The chain links TRBV29-1 to TRBJ2-2, with D uncertain. The CDR3 sequence is 13 residues long. The V gene lost 4 bases and the J gene lost 3 bases, with 9 bases spanning the gap. Germline V CDR1 and CDR2: SQVTM, ANQGSEA. In nucleotides, the CDR3 is TGCAGCGTTGTCCCCAAATACACCGGGGAGCTGTTTTTT. It specifies CSVVPKYTGELFF.